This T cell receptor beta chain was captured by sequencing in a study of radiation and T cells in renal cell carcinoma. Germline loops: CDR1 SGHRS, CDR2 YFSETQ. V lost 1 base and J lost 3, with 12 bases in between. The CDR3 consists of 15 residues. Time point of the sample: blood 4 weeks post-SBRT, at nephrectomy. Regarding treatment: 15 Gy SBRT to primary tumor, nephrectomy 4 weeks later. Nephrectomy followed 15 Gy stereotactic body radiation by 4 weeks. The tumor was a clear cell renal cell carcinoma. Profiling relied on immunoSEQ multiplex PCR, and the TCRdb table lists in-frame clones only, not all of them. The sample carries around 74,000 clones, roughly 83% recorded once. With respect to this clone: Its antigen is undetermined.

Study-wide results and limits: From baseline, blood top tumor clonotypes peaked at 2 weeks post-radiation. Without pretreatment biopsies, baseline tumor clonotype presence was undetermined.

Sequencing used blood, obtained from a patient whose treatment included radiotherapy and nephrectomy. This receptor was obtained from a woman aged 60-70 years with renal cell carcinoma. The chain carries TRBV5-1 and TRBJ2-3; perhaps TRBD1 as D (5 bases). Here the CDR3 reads CASSLQQVGTDTQYF. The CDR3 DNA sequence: TGCGCCAGCAGCTTGCAACAGGTGGGAACAGATACGCAGTATTTT. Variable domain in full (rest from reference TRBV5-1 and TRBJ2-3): KAGVTQTPRYLIKTRGQQVTLSCSPISGHRSVSWYQQTPGQGLQFLFEYFSETQRNKGNFPGRFSGRQFSNSRSEMNVSTLELGDSALYLCASSLQQVGTDTQYFGPGTRLTVL.